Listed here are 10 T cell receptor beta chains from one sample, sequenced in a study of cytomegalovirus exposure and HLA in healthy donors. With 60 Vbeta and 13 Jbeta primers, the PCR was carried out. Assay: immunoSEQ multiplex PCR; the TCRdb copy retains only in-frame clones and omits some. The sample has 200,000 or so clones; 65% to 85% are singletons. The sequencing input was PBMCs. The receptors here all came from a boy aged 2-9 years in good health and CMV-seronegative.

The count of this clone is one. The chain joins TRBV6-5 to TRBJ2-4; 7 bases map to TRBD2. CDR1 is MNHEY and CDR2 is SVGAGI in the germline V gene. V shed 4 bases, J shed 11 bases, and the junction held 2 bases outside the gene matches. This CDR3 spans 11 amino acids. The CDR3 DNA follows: TGTGCCAGCAGTTTTGGGAGGGTTCAGTACTTC. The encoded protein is CASSFGRVQYF.

The DNA of the CDR3 is TGTGCCAGCAGTGTTCAGGGTAGAGGCACTGAAGCTTTCTTT. This encodes CASSVQGRGTEAFF. The V and J genes are TRBV25-1 and TRBJ1-1; TRBD1 might be the D (5 bases). V lost 4 bases and J 4 bases, leaving 13 bases between the germline ends. This CDR3 is built from 14 residues. CDR1 MGHDK and CDR2 SYGVNS come from the germline V gene.

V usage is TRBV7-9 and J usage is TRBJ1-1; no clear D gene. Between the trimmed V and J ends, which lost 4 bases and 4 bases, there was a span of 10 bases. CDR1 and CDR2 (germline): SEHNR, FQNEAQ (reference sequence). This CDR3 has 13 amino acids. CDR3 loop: CASSSNVVTEAFF. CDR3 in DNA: TGTGCCAGCAGCTCTAATGTTGTCACTGAAGCTTTCTTT.

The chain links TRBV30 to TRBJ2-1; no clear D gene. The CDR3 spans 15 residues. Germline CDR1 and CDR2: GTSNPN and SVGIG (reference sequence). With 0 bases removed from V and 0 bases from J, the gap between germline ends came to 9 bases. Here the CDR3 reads CAWSVVGFSYNEQFF. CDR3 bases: TGTGCCTGGAGTGTAGTTGGCTTCTCCTACAATGAGCAGTTCTTC.

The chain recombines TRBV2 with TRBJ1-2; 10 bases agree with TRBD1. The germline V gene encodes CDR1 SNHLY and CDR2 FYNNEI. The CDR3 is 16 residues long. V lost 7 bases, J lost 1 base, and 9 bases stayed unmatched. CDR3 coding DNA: TGTGCCAGCATTCGGGACAGGGGCTCCTTTAACTATGGCTACACCTTC. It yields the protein CASIRDRGSFNYGYTF. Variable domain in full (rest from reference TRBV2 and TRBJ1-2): EPEVTQTPSHQVTQMGQEVILRCVPISNHLYFYWYRQILGQKVEFLVSFYNNEISEKSEIFDDQFSVERPDGSNFTLKIRSTKLEDSAMYFCASIRDRGSFNYGYTFGSGTRLTVV.

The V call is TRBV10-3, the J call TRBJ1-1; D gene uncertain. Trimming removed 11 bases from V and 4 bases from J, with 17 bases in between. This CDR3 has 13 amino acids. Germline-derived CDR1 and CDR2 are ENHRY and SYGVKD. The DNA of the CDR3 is TGTGCCTCCCTAGAAAGGGCGGGCACTGAAGCTTTCTTT. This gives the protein CASLERAGTEAFF.

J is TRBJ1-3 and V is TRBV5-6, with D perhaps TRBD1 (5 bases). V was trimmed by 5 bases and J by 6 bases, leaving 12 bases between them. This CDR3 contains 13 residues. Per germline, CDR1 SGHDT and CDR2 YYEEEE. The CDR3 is CASSPSGENTIYF. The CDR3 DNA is TGTGCCAGCAGTCCCTCGGGGGAAAACACCATATATTTT. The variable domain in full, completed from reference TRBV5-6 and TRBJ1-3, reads DAGVTQSPTHLIKTRGQQVTLRCSPKSGHDTVSWYQQALGQGPQFIFQYYEEEERQRGNFPDRFSGHQFPNYSSELNVNALLLGDSALYLCASSPSGENTIYFGEGSWLTVV.

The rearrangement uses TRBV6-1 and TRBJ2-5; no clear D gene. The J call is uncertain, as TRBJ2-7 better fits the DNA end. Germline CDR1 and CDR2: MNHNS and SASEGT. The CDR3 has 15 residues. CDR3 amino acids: CASSELVDLAYEQYF. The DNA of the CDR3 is TGTGCCAGCAGTGAACTGGTAGACTTAGCCTACGAGCAGTACTTC.

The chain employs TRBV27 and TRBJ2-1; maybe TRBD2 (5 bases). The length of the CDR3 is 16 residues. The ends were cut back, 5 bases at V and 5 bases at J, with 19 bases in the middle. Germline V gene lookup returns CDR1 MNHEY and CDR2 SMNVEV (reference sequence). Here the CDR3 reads CASSPTSGPGDNEQFF. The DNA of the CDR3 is TGTGCCAGCAGTCCAACAAGCGGACCGGGCGACAATGAGCAGTTCTTC.

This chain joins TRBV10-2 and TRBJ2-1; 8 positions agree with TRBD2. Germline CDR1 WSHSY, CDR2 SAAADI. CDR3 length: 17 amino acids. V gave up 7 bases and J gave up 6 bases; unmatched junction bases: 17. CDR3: CASTGGGRIGYSNEQFF. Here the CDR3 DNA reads TGCGCCAGCACAGGCGGGGGGAGGATTGGTTACTCCAATGAGCAGTTCTTC.